A single sample gave rise to the 29 T cell receptor beta chains below, sequenced in a study of CD8 T cells in Susac syndrome. Reverse transcription of roughly 0.45 to 1 ug RNA used random hexamers. Using its own MiXCR run on the immunoSEQ multiplex PCR reads, TCRdb lists one record per CDR3 protein. Among about 210,000 distinct CDR3 sequences, approximately 95% were seen once, and the ten largest hold 0.085% to 0.095%. What was sequenced was CD4+ T cells from PBMCs. The source is a human donor with multiple sclerosis.

This chain connects TRBV20-1 to TRBJ2-1; D not certain. V was shortened by 6 bases and J by 8 bases, with 17 bases between the two germline ends. The germline CDR1 and CDR2 sequences are DFQATT and SNEGSKA (reference sequence). CDR3 size: 13 residues. The CDR3: CSATLVVADEQFF. The DNA of the CDR3 is TGCAGTGCCACCCTGGTGGTAGCCGATGAGCAGTTCTTC.

This rearrangement joins TRBV13 to TRBJ1-6; perhaps TRBD1 as D (5 bases). The CDR3 sequence is 15 residues long. Germline CDR1 reads PRHDT; CDR2 reads FYEKMQ (reference sequence). The V end was cut by 0 bases, the J end by 5 bases, with 8 bases between. The CDR3, as DNA: TGTGCCAGCAGCTTAGGCGGGGGAGATAATTCACCCCTCCACTTT. It translates to CASSLGGGDNSPLHF.

The chain employs TRBV7-8 and TRBJ2-1; perhaps TRBD2 as D (7 bases). Germline V gene lookup returns CDR1 SGHVS and CDR2 FQNEAQ. V lost 5 bases and J 6 bases, leaving 14 bases between the germline ends. The CDR3 extends over 14 amino acids. In nucleotides, the CDR3 is TGTGCCAGCAGCACAGGGACTATCGTCAATGAGCAGTTCTTC. Encoded protein: CASSTGTIVNEQFF.

This chain joins TRBV3-1 and TRBJ2-7; 10 positions match TRBD2. The CDR3 runs 17 residues. The germline gives CDR1 LGHDT, CDR2 YNNKEL (reference sequence). V dropped 0 bases and J dropped 3; count of bases not matched to a gene: 8. CDR3 in amino acids: CASSQEGSGGARYEQYF. The CDR3 DNA follows: TGTGCCAGCAGCCAAGAAGGGAGCGGGGGGGCTCGCTACGAGCAGTACTTC.

The chain employs TRBV12-3 or TRBV12-4 and TRBJ2-7; the D is unclear. The CDR3 totals 14 residues. The V and J ends lost 0 bases and 8 bases respectively, with 14 bases between them. DNA of the CDR3: TGTGCCAGCAGTTTAGCAGAGCGAGCCCCCCAGCAGTACTTC. Amino acid sequence: CASSLAERAPQQYF.

This chain connects TRBV18 to TRBJ2-5; D not certain. The length of the CDR3 is 11 residues. Germline-derived CDR1 and CDR2 are KGHSH and LQKENI. Trimming left V 2 bases short and J 3 bases short, with 1 base between. This CDR3 is CASSPKETQYF. For the CDR3, the DNA is TGTGCCAGCTCACCAAAAGAGACCCAGTACTTC.

This clonotype was detected only a few times. V usage is TRBV29-1 and J usage is TRBJ1-1; D is unresolved. Trimming removed 6 bases at V and 4 bases at J, with 21 bases between. CDR3 length equals 15 residues. The germline V gene encodes CDR1 SQVTM and CDR2 ANQGSEA. The CDR3 loop is CSVISRALVGTEAFF. The CDR3 DNA is TGCAGCGTCATTTCCCGGGCCCTAGTGGGCACTGAAGCTTTCTTT.

This chain links TRBV3-1 with TRBJ2-7, with D possibly being TRBD1 or TRBD2 (5 bases each). The CDR3 covers 17 residues. In germline, CDR1 is LGHDT, CDR2 YNNKEL (reference sequence). The V and J ends lost 0 bases and 5 bases respectively, with 20 bases between them. CDR3 in amino acids: CASSQELLGPGPNEQYF. CDR3 bases: TGTGCCAGCAGCCAAGAGTTATTGGGACCAGGGCCCAACGAGCAGTACTTC.

V is TRBV15 and J is TRBJ2-1, with TRBD2 identical over 10 bases. The germline gives CDR1 LNHNV, CDR2 YYDKDF (reference sequence). Trimming took 3 bases from V and 4 from J; bases not matched to a gene: 3. The CDR3 runs 15 residues. The CDR3 DNA reads TGTGCCACCAGCAGCTGGACTAGCGGATACAATGAGCAGTTCTTC. Translating it yields CATSSWTSGYNEQFF.

The V gene is TRBV2, the J gene TRBJ1-1; 7 bases fit TRBD1. Unmatched junction bases numbered 8, after V lost 6 bases and J lost 4 bases. In germline, CDR1 is SNHLY, CDR2 FYNNEI. This CDR3 spans 14 amino acids. The CDR3 reads CASRTQGLGTEAFF. The CDR3 DNA follows: TGTGCCAGCAGGACACAGGGGCTCGGCACTGAAGCTTTCTTT.

The chain couples TRBV2 to TRBJ1-2; no reliable D call. Germline values: CDR1 SNHLY, CDR2 FYNNEI. CDR3 length: 14 residues. Deletions cut 3 bases from V and 3 bases from J, with 11 bases between. CDR3 nucleotide sequence: TGTGCCAGCAGTGACCCGGGAGATTACTATGGCTACACCTTC. It is translated as CASSDPGDYYGYTF.

This clonotype was detected once. The V and J genes are TRBV12-3 or TRBV12-4 and TRBJ1-5; D remains unclear. Trimming removed 3 bases from V and 5 bases from J, with 8 bases in between. The CDR3 runs to 13 residues. Written as DNA, the CDR3 is TGTGCCAGCAGTTTCGGATCGGATCAGCCCCAGCATTTT. Encoded protein: CASSFGSDQPQHF.

The rearrangement joins TRBV20-1 to TRBJ2-1; D might be TRBD2 (7 bases). Trimming took 0 bases from V and 6 from J, leaving 12 bases between them. CDR1 is DFQATT and CDR2 is SNEGSKA in the germline V gene (reference sequence). CDR3 size: 14 residues. Here the CDR3 reads CSAREGGQPNEQFF. The CDR3 bases are TGCAGTGCTAGAGAGGGGGGGCAGCCCAATGAGCAGTTCTTC.

The chain carries TRBV4-1 and TRBJ2-7; 8 bases map to TRBD1. The CDR3 spans 15 residues. V gave up 3 bases and J gave up 2 bases; unmatched junction bases: 6. Germline-derived CDR1 and CDR2 are MGHRA and YSYEKL. CDR3 loop: CASSQATGAPYEQYF. The DNA of the CDR3 is TGCGCCAGCAGCCAGGCGACAGGGGCCCCCTACGAGCAGTACTTC.

The sample holds one count of this clonotype. The chain couples TRBV20-1 to TRBJ1-1, with 7 bases matching TRBD1. Germline-derived CDR1 and CDR2 are DFQATT and SNEGSKA (reference sequence). The length of the CDR3 is 11 residues. As DNA, the CDR3 is TGCAGCAGCGGGACAGACACTGAAGCTTTCTTT. This encodes CSSGTDTEAFF.

In nucleotides, the CDR3 is TGTGCCAGCAGATCCGGGACAGAGCAGTTCTTC. Protein sequence: CASRSGTEQFF. The chain recombines TRBV12-3 or TRBV12-4 with TRBJ2-1, with a possible D match to TRBD1 (6 bases). Trimming pared 6 bases from V and 10 bases from J, leaving 10 bases between. This CDR3 has 11 amino acids.

The chain links TRBV9 to TRBJ2-2; no firm D call. V was shortened by 4 bases and J by 6 bases, with 7 bases between the two germline ends. Germline V gene data show CDR1 as SGDLS and CDR2 as YYNGEE. This CDR3 comprises 12 residues. The CDR3 spells CASSTRSGELFF. The CDR3 DNA sequence: TGTGCCAGCAGCACCAGGTCCGGGGAGCTGTTTTTT.

The CDR3 nucleotides read TGCAGCGTTGTTTGGACACTCCTCTACAATGAGCAGTTCTTC. Translation: CSVVWTLLYNEQFF. J is TRBJ2-1 and V is TRBV29-1; a weak D match, TRBD1 (5 bases). Looked up from germline, CDR1 is SQVTM and CDR2 is ANQGSEA. The CDR3 contains 14 residues. V was pared by 4 bases and J by 3 bases, with 13 bases between.

This clonotype was counted once. V gene TRBV2 combines with J gene TRBJ2-1; 14 bases are a match to TRBD2. V shed 6 bases and J 4 bases; nucleotides not matched to a gene: 11. Germline assignment: CDR1 SNHLY and CDR2 FYNNEI. This CDR3 contains 18 residues. The CDR3 DNA reads TGTGCCAGCAGACGGACTAGCGGGAGGAACTCCGAGTACAATGAGCAGTTCTTC. Amino acid sequence: CASRRTSGRNSEYNEQFF.

The CDR3 loop reads CASSEYREAPWGYTF. The CDR3, as DNA: TGTGCCAGCAGTGAATATCGGGAGGCCCCTTGGGGCTACACCTTC. J is TRBJ1-2 and V is TRBV25-1; unclear D gene. V was clipped by 0 bases and J by 8 bases, with 16 bases between them. Germline V gene data show CDR1 as MGHDK and CDR2 as SYGVNS. This CDR3 comprises 15 residues.

The chain couples TRBV3-1 to TRBJ1-2; a weak D match, TRBD1 (5 bases). Germline assignment: CDR1 LGHDT and CDR2 YNNKEL (reference sequence). V dropped 0 bases and J dropped 7 bases, with 12 bases sitting between them. The CDR3 extends over 14 amino acids. This CDR3 reads CASSQDEGTAGYTF. CDR3 DNA sequence: TGTGCCAGCAGCCAAGATGAGGGGACGGCTGGCTACACCTTC.

This clonotype was seen more than once but under ten times. The chain has TRBV27 and TRBJ1-2; possible D gene TRBD1, 6 bases. V lost 5 bases, J lost 5 bases, and 9 bases lay in between. The CDR3 length is 12 residues. Per the germline V gene, CDR1 is MNHEY and CDR2 is SMNVEV (reference sequence). Written as DNA, the CDR3 is TGTGCCAGCAGTGAGACAGGTTATGGCTACACCTTC. It is translated as CASSETGYGYTF.

The chain employs TRBV5-4 and TRBJ2-3; a weak D match, TRBD2 (6 bases). Germline CDR1 SGHNT, CDR2 YYREEE (reference sequence). There are 14 residues in the CDR3. V lost 1 base and J lost 7, with 13 bases in between. CDR3 region: CASSLPETRNTQYF. DNA of the CDR3: TGTGCCAGCAGCTTGCCCGAGACTAGGAATACGCAGTATTTT.

This sequence joins TRBV3-1 and TRBJ1-2; no clear D gene. CDR1 is LGHDT and CDR2 is YNNKEL in the germline V gene (reference sequence). The CDR3 spans 15 residues. V dropped 2 bases and J dropped 4 bases, with 14 bases sitting between them. Written as DNA, the CDR3 is TGTGCCAGCAGCCAATGGAACGGAGGACGCTATGGCTACACCTTC. It codes for CASSQWNGGRYGYTF.

The J gene is TRBJ1-2, the V gene TRBV29-1, with 10 bases identical to TRBD1. Per germline, CDR1 SQVTM and CDR2 ANQGSEA. The V gene end was trimmed by 7 bases and the J gene end by 6 bases; junction bases not matched to a gene: 5. This CDR3 is 12 amino acids long. The CDR3 bases are TGCAGCGCCGAGACAGGGGGCCATGGCTACACCTTC. This encodes CSAETGGHGYTF.

This chain joins TRBV6-1 and TRBJ2-7; 7 bases are a match to TRBD2. CDR1 and CDR2 (germline): MNHNS, SASEGT. This CDR3 spans 16 amino acids. V trimming: 3 bases; J trimming: 2 bases; junction bases outside the gene matches: 10. The CDR3 protein is CASSDQAAGRAYEQYF. DNA of the CDR3: TGTGCCAGCAGTGACCAGGCAGCGGGGAGGGCCTACGAGCAGTACTTC.

This chain uses TRBV20-1 with TRBJ1-1; a weak D match, TRBD1 (6 bases). The CDR3 is 11 residues long. Trimming took off 4 bases at V and 7 bases at J, with 10 bases between the two ends. Germline assignment: CDR1 DFQATT and CDR2 SNEGSKA (reference sequence). The CDR3 here is CSANREYEAFF. The CDR3 bases are TGCAGTGCTAACAGGGAGTATGAAGCTTTCTTT.

This rearrangement joins TRBV7-8 to TRBJ2-5, with a tentative D call TRBD2 (7 bases). In germline, CDR1 is SGHVS, CDR2 FQNEAQ. The V end lost 5 bases, the J end lost 3 bases, and 19 bases lay between the germline ends. The CDR3 runs to 16 residues. The chain's CDR3 is CASSPRGGVLEETQYF. The CDR3 DNA sequence: TGTGCCAGCAGCCCCAGGGGAGGGGTATTAGAAGAGACCCAGTACTTC. Complete variable domain (other parts from reference TRBV7-8 and TRBJ2-5): GAGVSQSPRYKVAKRGQDVALRCDPISGHVSLFWYQQALGQGPEFLTYFQNEAQLDKSGLPSDRFFAERPEGSVSTLKIQRTQQEDSAVYLCASSPRGGVLEETQYFGPGTRLLVL.

The V and J genes are TRBV5-1 and TRBJ2-1; 8 bases match TRBD2. V trimming: 2 bases; J trimming: 7 bases; junction bases outside the gene matches: 14. In germline, CDR1 is SGHRS, CDR2 YFSETQ. The CDR3 has 17 amino acids. The CDR3 nucleotides are TGCGCCAGCAGCTTAAATGTGGAGGGGACTAGTCTAAATGAGCAGTTCTTC. Its translation: CASSLNVEGTSLNEQFF.